Below are 26 T cell receptor beta chains sequenced from a single sample in a study of blood T cell repertoires in COVID-19. TCRdb's table, derived via immunoSEQ multiplex PCR, lists solely in-frame clones and lacks some. The sample shows approximately 390,000 clones, approximately 87% of them seen only once. Specimen: peripheral blood. These receptors all stem from a woman aged 55-70 years with COVID-19, enrolled during active disease.

Note on this clone: Other DNA sequences in the same sample also yield this CDR3. The genes are TRBV18 and TRBJ1-5, with no clear D. Between the trimmed V and J ends, which lost 3 bases and 4 bases, there was a span of 4 bases. The germline CDR1 and CDR2 sequences are KGHSH and LQKENI. The CDR3 length is 12 residues. CDR3 sequence: CASSPSNQPQHF. CDR3 nucleotides: TGTGCCAGCTCACCGAGTAATCAGCCCCAGCATTTT.

The CDR3 spells CASRKPGLDIYEQYF. As DNA, the CDR3 is TGTGCCAGCAGGAAGCCAGGACTAGACATCTACGAGCAGTACTTC. This chain joins TRBV27 and TRBJ2-7, with 7 bases that match TRBD2. The CDR3 sequence is 15 residues long. The trim removed 6 bases at V and 3 bases at J, leaving 11 bases unmatched. Germline CDR1 and CDR2: MNHEY and SMNVEV (reference sequence).

J is TRBJ1-1 and V is TRBV5-1; no reliable D call. This CDR3 spans 14 amino acids. Germline V gene sequence: CDR1 SGHRS, CDR2 YFSETQ. V dropped 4 bases and J dropped 1 base, with 11 bases sitting between them. In nucleotides, the CDR3 is TGCGCCAGCAGCAATAGCGCACAGAACACTGAAGCTTTCTTT. This encodes CASSNSAQNTEAFF.

The gene calls are TRBV6-5 and TRBJ1-6; 9 bases are shared with TRBD1. CDR1 is MNHEY and CDR2 is SVGAGI in the germline V gene. V trimming: 3 bases; J trimming: 10 bases; junction bases outside the gene matches: 10. This CDR3 is 16 amino acids long. CDR3: CASSYNTGTGKSPLHF. CDR3 DNA sequence: TGTGCCAGCAGTTATAACACCGGGACAGGGAAATCACCCCTCCACTTT.

The chain combines TRBV28 with TRBJ2-7, with 9 bases that match TRBD1. Germline CDR1 MDHEN, CDR2 SYDVKM. The CDR3 is made up of 12 amino acids. V was pared by 6 bases and J by 9 bases, with 6 bases of the junction left unmatched. The chain's CDR3 is CASRGTGLWQYF. The CDR3, as DNA: TGTGCCAGCAGAGGGACAGGGCTTTGGCAGTACTTC.

V is TRBV5-4 and J is TRBJ2-1; TRBD2 matches at 15 bases. The CDR3 is 18 residues long. V shed 4 bases and J 4 bases; nucleotides not matched to a gene: 9. Germline CDR1 and CDR2: SGHNT and YYREEE (reference sequence). For the CDR3, the DNA is TGTGCCAGCAGCCCCCCGGGACTAGCGGGGGGCGTTTACAATGAGCAGTTCTTC. As protein: CASSPPGLAGGVYNEQFF.

The chain is built from TRBV30 and TRBJ1-5; 9 nucleotides agree with TRBD1. The germline V gene has CDR1 GTSNPN and CDR2 SVGIG (reference sequence). The V and J ends lost 2 bases and 3 bases, in that order; junction bases with no gene match: 5. This CDR3 has 15 amino acids. Written as DNA, the CDR3 is TGTGCCTGGAGTCGGACAGGGGCCATCAATCAGCCCCAGCATTTT. This encodes CAWSRTGAINQPQHF.

The chain recombines TRBV5-1 with TRBJ1-2, with TRBD1 matching 7 bases. V shed 0 bases and J 3 bases; nucleotides not matched to a gene: 2. The CDR3 runs to 14 residues. Germline assignment: CDR1 SGHRS and CDR2 YFSETQ. The CDR3 bases are TGCGCCAGCAGCTTGGATACAGGGGACTATGGCTACACCTTC. Translated: CASSLDTGDYGYTF.

In the case of this clone: The junction does not match germline at one end; this may be a read error. V and J are TRBV7-7 and TRBJ2-3, with TRBD2 matching over 11 bases. The germline gives CDR1 SSHAT, CDR2 FNYEAQ (reference sequence). The CDR3 is 16 residues long. The CDR3 loop reads CASSPLAGGIADTQYF. Written as DNA, the CDR3 is TGTGCTAGCAGCCCATTAGCGGGGGGGATCGCAGATACGCAGTATTTT.

The chain uses TRBV7-2 and TRBJ1-1; 8 bases agree with TRBD1. J was trimmed by 3 bases and V by 3 bases; bases with no gene match: 15. This CDR3 has 18 amino acids. Germline V CDR1 and CDR2: SGHTA, FQGNSA. The CDR3 DNA reads as TGTGCCAGCAGCTTTCTGAGGCAGGGGGCGCGACCGGACACTGAAGCTTTCTTT. Its translation: CASSFLRQGARPDTEAFF.

The genes are TRBV19 and TRBJ2-2; D might be TRBD2 (5 bases). The CDR3 has 14 amino acids. CDR1 is LNHDA, CDR2 SQIVND, per germline (reference sequence). V was cut by 3 bases and J by 4 bases, with 9 bases left in between. The CDR3, as DNA: TGTGCCAGTAGTATCTTTCGGGGCACCGGGGAGCTGTTTTTT. The encoded protein is CASSIFRGTGELFF.

The V and J genes are TRBV27 and TRBJ2-1; TRBD2 agrees at 12 bases. The CDR3 has 12 residues. The V and J ends lost 7 bases and 12 bases, in that order; junction bases with no gene match: 4. The germline V gene encodes CDR1 MNHEY and CDR2 SMNVEV (reference sequence). This chain's CDR3 is CASTLAGGRQFF. The DNA of the CDR3 is TGTGCCAGCACGCTAGCGGGGGGGCGGCAGTTCTTC.

The sample holds a few counts of this clone. CDR3 DNA: TGCGCCAGCAGTGAGACCGGGACTAGCTCCGAGACCCAGTACTTC. It specifies CASSETGTSSETQYF. V usage is TRBV10-1 and J usage is TRBJ2-5, with 9 positions matching TRBD2. Per germline, CDR1 WNHNN and CDR2 SYGVQD (reference sequence). With V trimmed by 2 bases and J by 5 bases, 6 bases remained unmatched. CDR3 length: 15 amino acids.

This rearrangement joins TRBV7-6 to TRBJ1-1; possible D gene TRBD1, 5 bases. Between the trimmed V and J ends, which lost 2 bases and 4 bases, there was a span of 11 bases. Germline V gives CDR1 SGHVS, CDR2 FNYEAQ. The CDR3 is made up of 14 amino acids. CDR3: CASSLRQGSTEAFF. The CDR3 nucleotides read TGTGCCAGCAGCTTAAGGCAGGGAAGCACTGAAGCTTTCTTT.

This clone appeared a few times. V gene TRBV7-9 combines with J gene TRBJ1-1; possible D gene TRBD1, 5 bases. Germline CDR1 is SEHNR and CDR2 is FQNEAQ (reference sequence). The CDR3 loop spans 13 amino acids. Deletions cut 5 bases from V and 5 bases from J, with 12 bases between. The CDR3 protein is CASSGTGGTEAFF. CDR3 DNA sequence: TGTGCCAGCAGCGGTACGGGGGGGACTGAAGCTTTCTTT.

This chain links TRBV18 with TRBJ1-2; maybe TRBD1 (5 bases). The CDR3 consists of 17 residues. CDR1 is KGHSH, CDR2 LQKENI, per germline. Trimming shortened V by 3 bases and J by 4 bases, and 21 bases separated the two germline ends. The CDR3 spells CASSPKGGTDFTYGYTF. The CDR3 DNA is TGTGCCAGCTCACCGAAAGGCGGGACGGACTTTACCTATGGCTACACCTTC.

About this clone itself: The sample holds other DNA sequences that translate to the same CDR3. V gene TRBV7-3 combines with J gene TRBJ2-1; 12 bases match TRBD2. The CDR3 is 15 residues long. V lost 5 bases to trimming and J lost 7 bases; unmatched junction nucleotides: 6. CDR1 and CDR2 from the germline V gene are SGHTA and FQGTGA. The CDR3 region is CASSPSGGADNEQFF. The CDR3 bases are TGTGCCAGCAGCCCTAGCGGGGGGGCAGATAATGAGCAGTTCTTC.

The chain uses TRBV6-1 and TRBJ2-7; 9 positions match TRBD1. Losses at the gene ends were 0 bases for V and 4 bases for J; bases not matched to a gene: 7. This CDR3 is 16 amino acids long. Germline values: CDR1 MNHNS, CDR2 SASEGT. The CDR3 nucleotides read TGTGCCAGCAGTGAAGCGCATGGACAGGGGTCATACGAGCAGTACTTC. Residues: CASSEAHGQGSYEQYF.

This clone was found many times. This sequence joins TRBV24-1 and TRBJ2-5; a weak D match, TRBD2 (6 bases). V was pared by 5 bases and J by 7 bases, with 28 bases between. The CDR3 runs to 18 residues. The germline CDR1 and CDR2 sequences are KGHDR and SFDVKD. CDR3 sequence (DNA): TGTGCCACCAGTGGGACCAAGAGAGCCGGGACTTTGGGGGGGACCCAGTACTTC. Its translation is CATSGTKRAGTLGGTQYF.

V and J are TRBV24-1 and TRBJ1-5; D perhaps matches TRBD1 (6 bases). This CDR3 spans 15 amino acids. V was trimmed by 9 bases and J by 6 bases, leaving 20 bases between them. Per the germline V gene, CDR1 is KGHDR and CDR2 is SFDVKD. CDR3 sequence: CATGRKTGRGQPQHF. CDR3 DNA: TGTGCCACCGGGCGAAAAACAGGGAGGGGTCAGCCCCAGCATTTT.

The chain couples TRBV6-5 to TRBJ1-2; D possibly corresponds to TRBD1 (6 bases). The CDR3 has 14 amino acids. The V gene's germline CDR1 is MNHEY and CDR2 SVGAGI. V was pared by 0 bases and J by 4 bases, with 9 bases between. The CDR3 loop reads CASSYSHRAYGYTF. The CDR3, as DNA: TGTGCCAGCAGTTACTCGCACAGGGCCTATGGCTACACCTTC.

In this sample, this clone turned up once. This chain joins TRBV19 and TRBJ2-2, with 8 bases fitting TRBD2. Germline values: CDR1 LNHDA, CDR2 SQIVND (reference sequence). The CDR3 extends over 15 amino acids. Trimming cost V 6 bases and J 6 bases; bases outside gene matches: 9. The CDR3 loop is CASSKSGGPPGELFF. The CDR3 DNA is TGTGCCAGTAGCAAAAGCGGGGGCCCGCCCGGGGAGCTGTTTTTT.

V gene TRBV5-5 combines with J gene TRBJ2-7; 9 bases line up with TRBD1. The germline gives CDR1 SGHKS, CDR2 YYEKEE (reference sequence). This CDR3 is built from 14 residues. The J segment lost 4 bases and the V segment lost 3 bases, leaving 5 bases of the junction unmatched. The CDR3, as DNA: TGTGCCAGCAGCTCCACAGGGGGCGCATACGAGCAGTACTTC. Translating it yields CASSSTGGAYEQYF. The whole variable domain, remainder taken from reference TRBV5-5 and TRBJ2-7, is DAGVTQSPTHLIKTRGQQVTLRCSPISGHKSVSWYQQVLGQGPQFIFQYYEKEERGRGNFPDRFSARQFPNYSSELNVNALLLGDSALYLCASSSTGGAYEQYFGPGTRLTVT.

This rearrangement joins TRBV2 to TRBJ1-2; tentative D call: TRBD1 (6 bases). The CDR3 runs 13 residues. Germline values: CDR1 SNHLY, CDR2 FYNNEI. V lost 8 bases, J lost 9 bases, and 19 bases lay in between. CDR3 sequence (DNA): TGTGCCAGCCATCCAGGGGATATCGCTCGCTACACCTTC. It encodes CASHPGDIARYTF.

Points on this clone: The DNA is left out, because the CDR3 cannot be placed on it with certainty; the CDR3 is given as TCRdb lists it. The chain joins TRBV28 to TRBJ2-3; TRBD2, the D gene given by the table, was not confirmed from the DNA. The CDR3 is 20 residues long, ends included. Germline CDR1 and CDR2: MDHEN and SYDVKM. The CDR3 region is CASSFWRGRLAGPSTDTQYF.

The sample holds a few counts of this clone. The chain combines TRBV11-1 with TRBJ2-5; D is unresolved. V was trimmed by 1 base and J by 1 base, leaving 7 bases between them. From germline, CDR1 is SGHAT and CDR2 FQDESV (reference sequence). The CDR3 consists of 14 residues. CDR3: CASSLVSLQETQYF. In DNA, the CDR3 is TGTGCCAGCAGCTTAGTTTCCCTCCAAGAGACCCAGTACTTC.